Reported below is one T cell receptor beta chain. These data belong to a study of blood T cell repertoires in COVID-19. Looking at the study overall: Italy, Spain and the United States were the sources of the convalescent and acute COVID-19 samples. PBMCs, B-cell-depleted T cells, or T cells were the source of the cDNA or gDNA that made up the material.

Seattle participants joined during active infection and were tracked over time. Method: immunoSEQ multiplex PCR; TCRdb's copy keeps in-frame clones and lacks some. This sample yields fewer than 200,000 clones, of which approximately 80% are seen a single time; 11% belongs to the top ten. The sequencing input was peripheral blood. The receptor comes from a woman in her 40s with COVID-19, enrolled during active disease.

The DNA of the CDR3 is TGTGCCAGCAGTTTATCCCGTCGGGGGTGGACAGATACGCAGTATTTT. Protein: CASSLSRRGWTDTQYF. V is TRBV27 and J is TRBJ2-3; D is perhaps TRBD2 (6 bases). There are 16 residues in the CDR3. Germline V gives CDR1 MNHEY, CDR2 SMNVEV (reference sequence). Trimming cost V 0 bases and J 3 bases, with 13 bases left between them.